The 7 T cell receptor beta chains below all came from one sample that was sequenced in a study of cytomegalovirus exposure and HLA in healthy donors. Researchers ran the PCR with 60 Vbeta and 13 Jbeta primers. Assay used: immunoSEQ multiplex PCR; TCRdb lists only in-frame clones, some missing. The profile shows 120,000 or so clones, over 60% of them singletons. Sequencing was done on a sample of PBMCs. All receptors derive from a middle-aged woman in good health and CMV-seronegative.

The rearrangement uses TRBV2 and TRBJ2-5; 9 bases line up with TRBD2. The DNA end favors TRBJ2-7, so the J call may be wrong. CDR1 SNHLY and CDR2 FYNNEI come from the germline V gene. The length of the CDR3 is 15 residues. For the CDR3, the DNA is TGTGCCAGCAGTCAAACAGCGGGAGGAGAGGACGAGCAGTACTTC. Translation: CASSQTAGGEDEQYF.

Turning to this clone: The junction shows a germline mismatch at one end, possibly a read error. The sample contains more than one DNA sequence encoding this CDR3. The V gene is TRBV6-6, the J gene TRBJ1-1; 9 bases map to TRBD1. The CDR3 spans 14 residues. Germline values: CDR1 MNHNY, CDR2 SVGAGI (reference sequence). CDR3 residues: CASTVTGGKSEAFF. Written as DNA, the CDR3 is TGTGCCAGCACCGTTACAGGGGGCAAATCTGAAGCCTTCTTT.

This chain joins TRBV11-2 and TRBJ1-5, with a possible D match to TRBD1 (5 bases). Germline loops: CDR1 SGHAT, CDR2 FQNNGV. V was clipped by 5 bases and J by 4 bases, with 12 bases between them. The CDR3 sequence is 14 residues long. CDR3 coding DNA: TGTGCCAGCAGCCCGGGGGGAGCTAATCAGCCCCAGCATTTT. This sequence encodes CASSPGGANQPQHF.

The chain has TRBV11-1 and TRBJ2-3; 9 positions agree with TRBD1. The CDR3 contains 17 residues. Trimming at V came to 0 bases and at J to 2 bases, leaving 6 bases not matched to a gene. The germline gives CDR1 SGHAT, CDR2 FQDESV (reference sequence). In DNA, the CDR3 is TGTGCCAGCAGCTTAGCCCGGGACAGGGTGTACACAGATACGCAGTATTTT. Its protein product is CASSLARDRVYTDTQYF. The full variable domain, with the rest looked up from reference TRBV11-1 and TRBJ2-3, is EAEVAQSPRYKITEKSQAVAFWCDPISGHATLYWYRQILGQGPELLVQFQDESVVDDSQLPKDRFSAERLKGVDSTLKIQPAELGDSAMYLCASSLARDRVYTDTQYFGPGTRLTVL.

The chain links TRBV7-9 to TRBJ2-2, with D uncertain. The V end lost 1 base, the J end lost 6 bases, and 3 bases lay between the germline ends. From germline, CDR1 is SEHNR and CDR2 FQNEAQ (reference sequence). This CDR3 region has 12 residues. The CDR3 DNA sequence: TGTGCCAGCAGCTTAGGCGCCGGGGAGCTGTTTTTT. Protein sequence: CASSLGAGELFF.

The genes are TRBV7-9 and TRBJ2-3; 8 bases are shared with TRBD2. Per germline, CDR1 SEHNR and CDR2 FQNEAQ (reference sequence). V gave up 3 bases and J gave up 3 bases; unmatched junction bases: 5. The CDR3 sequence is 15 residues long. The CDR3 nucleotides read TGTGCCAGCAGCTTGTGGGCGGGAGGAACAGATACGCAGTATTTT. The encoded protein is CASSLWAGGTDTQYF.

The rearrangement uses TRBV10-2 and TRBJ2-1; the match to TRBD2 covers 8 bases. The CDR3 extends over 19 amino acids. J lost 0 bases, V lost 4 bases, and 14 bases had no gene match. Germline CDR1 WSHSY, CDR2 SAAADI. The CDR3 sequence is CASSVWRMGSGGSYNEQFF. The CDR3 region has the DNA TGCGCCAGCAGTGTGTGGAGGATGGGAAGCGGGGGCTCCTACAATGAGCAGTTCTTC.